These 31 T cell receptor beta chains were all obtained from the same sample, sequenced in a study of human T cells and chemical hapten exposure. The time point denotes: healthy volunteer bleed at 2 weeks. Whole blood, unfractionated, served as the material for total RNA extraction. TCRdb fed the RACE reads into MiXCR, producing one record per CDR3 protein. The table has some 50,000 distinct CDR3 sequences, 4.4% seen once; the top ten hold approximately 5.5%. Sequencing input: whole blood. These receptors were collected from a human donor in good health. Some clones in this sample may be carry-over from other donors' samples.

The chain is built from TRBV27 and TRBJ2-3, with 9 bases lining up with TRBD2. Per the germline V gene, CDR1 is MNHEY and CDR2 is SMNVEV (reference sequence). Germline trimming cut 5 bases from V and 0 bases from J; bases unmatched to any gene: 0. The CDR3 spans 14 residues. CDR3 sequence reads: CASSTSGSTDTQYF. CDR3 nucleotide sequence: TGTGCCAGCAGTACTAGCGGGAGCACAGATACGCAGTATTTT.

This clonotype has ten or more counts. V gene TRBV3-1 combines with J gene TRBJ2-3; D possibly corresponds to TRBD2 (6 bases). Germline lookup yields CDR1 LGHDT and CDR2 YNNKEL (reference sequence). The V end lost 4 bases, the J end lost 2 bases, and 25 bases lay between the germline ends. This CDR3 has 19 residues. In DNA, the CDR3 is TGTGCCAGCAGCCGCGGCCCGTCCGGGAGACCCGTTTTCACAGATACGCAGTATTTT. Amino acids: CASSRGPSGRPVFTDTQYF.

In its sample, this clonotype was seen a few times. The gene calls are TRBV27 and TRBJ2-7; a possible D gene is TRBD1 (6 bases). The germline V gene has CDR1 MNHEY and CDR2 SMNVEV (reference sequence). Trimming took off 2 bases at V and 4 bases at J, with 6 bases between the two ends. The length of the CDR3 is 12 residues. The CDR3 coding sequence is TGTGCCAGCAGTTTAAGGGGGTACGAGCAGTACTTC. As protein: CASSLRGYEQYF.

This clonotype was seen ten or more times. The genes are TRBV7-2 and TRBJ2-3, with 11 nucleotides matching TRBD2. V lost 4 bases and J lost 4; bases outside the gene matches: 10. Germline V gives CDR1 SGHTA, CDR2 FQGNSA. The CDR3 contains 17 residues. Here the CDR3 reads CASSSRASGRYSDTQYF. The DNA of the CDR3 is TGTGCCAGCAGCTCGCGGGCTAGCGGGAGGTATTCAGATACGCAGTATTTT.

This clonotype came up many times. This chain connects TRBV28 to TRBJ2-2; 9 bases are shared with TRBD1. After removal of 6 bases from V and 4 bases from J, the junction contained 9 bases not matched to a gene. This CDR3 has 16 amino acids. The germline V gene has CDR1 MDHEN and CDR2 SYDVKM. Here the CDR3 reads CASRLQGAGSTGELFF. DNA for the CDR3: TGTGCCAGCAGATTACAGGGGGCAGGGAGCACCGGGGAGCTGTTTTTT.

Many counts were recorded for this clonotype. V gene TRBV5-1 combines with J gene TRBJ2-7; 8 positions agree with TRBD1. Germline V gene data show CDR1 as SGHRS and CDR2 as YFSETQ. The trim removed 1 base at V and 4 bases at J, leaving 1 base unmatched. This CDR3 is 13 amino acids long. In nucleotides, the CDR3 is TGCGCCAGCAGCTTGAACAGGGGGTACGAGCAGTACTTC. As protein: CASSLNRGYEQYF.

This clonotype turned up a few times. The chain combines TRBV19 with TRBJ1-3, with D possibly being TRBD1 (5 bases). V was trimmed by 9 bases and J by 2 bases, leaving 14 bases between them. Germline lookup yields CDR1 LNHDA and CDR2 SQIVND (reference sequence). The CDR3 totals 14 residues. In DNA, the CDR3 is TGTGCCAGCTCGGGGGGGGGAACTGGAAACACCATATATTTT. Protein sequence: CASSGGGTGNTIYF.

In its sample, this clonotype was seen many times. The chain recombines TRBV29-1 with TRBJ2-6; no reliable D call. The germline CDR1 and CDR2 sequences are SQVTM and ANQGSEA. The CDR3 has 14 amino acids. Trimming cost V 3 bases and J 0 bases, with 6 bases left between them. The CDR3 loop reads CSVDRVSGANVLTF. In DNA, the CDR3 is TGCAGCGTTGATAGGGTCTCTGGGGCCAACGTCCTGACTTTC. The variable domain in full, with the rest retrieved from reference TRBV29-1 and TRBJ2-6, is SAVISQKPSRDICQRGTSLTIQCQVDSQVTMMFWYRQQPGQSLTLIATANQGSEATYESGFVIDKFPISRPNLTFSTLTVSNMSPEDSSIYLCSVDRVSGANVLTFGAGSRLTVL.

This clonotype showed up many times. The chain recombines TRBV28 with TRBJ2-1, with D possibly matching TRBD2 (5 bases). Trimming pared 4 bases from V and 5 bases from J, leaving 15 bases between. This CDR3 contains 15 residues. The V gene's germline CDR1 is MDHEN and CDR2 SYDVKM. CDR3 nucleotide sequence: TGTGCCAGCAGTTCCCCGGGCAAGAGGGACAATGAGCAGTTCTTC. Residues: CASSSPGKRDNEQFF.

This clonotype appeared many times. The chain has TRBV28 and TRBJ2-3; 9 positions match TRBD2. V was pared by 3 bases and J by 5 bases, with 9 bases of the junction left unmatched. Germline-derived CDR1 and CDR2 are MDHEN and SYDVKM. The CDR3 has 16 residues. CDR3 in amino acids: CASSFASGTQQDTQYF. The CDR3 DNA reads TGTGCCAGCAGTTTCGCTAGCGGGACGCAGCAAGATACGCAGTATTTT.

This clonotype was recorded at least ten times. The V and J genes are TRBV5-1 and TRBJ1-6; no clear D gene. V shed 2 bases and J shed 3 bases, with 9 bases lying between them. The germline V gene encodes CDR1 SGHRS and CDR2 YFSETQ. The CDR3 is made up of 15 amino acids. CDR3 residues: CASSFTNHYNSPLHF. The CDR3 nucleotides are TGCGCCAGCAGCTTCACCAACCACTATAATTCACCCCTCCACTTT.

The chain uses TRBV9 and TRBJ2-1; D may match TRBD1 or TRBD2 (5 bases each). In germline, CDR1 is SGDLS, CDR2 YYNGEE. With 5 bases removed from V and 6 bases from J, the gap between germline ends came to 15 bases. The CDR3 has 14 residues. CDR3 sequence reads: CASRPGATGNEQFF. CDR3 nucleotide sequence: TGTGCCAGCAGGCCCGGGGCTACGGGCAATGAGCAGTTCTTC.

This clonotype was seen a few times. The V and J genes are TRBV9 and TRBJ2-5; 8 bases map to TRBD2. Germline V gives CDR1 SGDLS, CDR2 YYNGEE. There are 16 residues in the CDR3. V lost 0 bases and J lost 5; bases outside the gene matches: 9. The DNA of the CDR3 is TGTGCCAGCAGCGTAGGTGCAGCGGGAGTAGAGGAGACCCAGTACTTC. Protein sequence: CASSVGAAGVEETQYF.

This clonotype has ten or more counts. V and J are TRBV5-6 and TRBJ2-2; D perhaps matches TRBD2 (6 bases). V gave up 2 bases and J gave up 3 bases, with 11 bases separating them. CDR1 is SGHDT, CDR2 YYEEEE, per germline. The CDR3 runs 15 residues. The CDR3 sequence is CASSLRERYTGELFF. CDR3 nucleotide sequence: TGTGCCAGCAGCTTACGGGAGCGGTACACCGGGGAGCTGTTTTTT.

By share of the sample, this clonotype is medium-sized. One end of the junction is discordant with germline, which a read error may explain. The chain combines TRBV7-7 with TRBJ2-5; TRBD2 agrees at 11 bases. The CDR3 runs to 14 residues. Germline V CDR1 and CDR2: SSHAT, FNYEAQ (reference sequence). The CDR3 is CASSLGLAGETQYF. The CDR3 nucleotides are TGTGCTAGCAGCTTAGGACTAGCGGGAGAGACCCAGTACTTC. Supplemented by reference TRBV7-7 and TRBJ2-5, the full variable domain reads GAGVSQSPRYKVTKRGQDVTLRCDPISSHATLYWYQQALGQGPEFLTYFNYEAQPDKSGLPSDRFSAERPEGSISTLTIQRTEQRDSAMYRCASSLGLAGETQYFGPGTRLLVL.

This clonotype was found a few times. This chain joins TRBV3-1 and TRBJ2-5; D might be TRBD1 (5 bases). CDR3 length: 13 residues. V lost 3 bases to trimming and J lost 5 bases, with 10 bases between them. The germline V gene encodes CDR1 LGHDT and CDR2 YNNKEL (reference sequence). CDR3 nucleotide sequence: TGTGCCAGCAGCCAGCACGCAGGGGAGACCCAGTACTTC. Encoded protein: CASSQHAGETQYF.

The CDR3 sequence is CASSFPGPPSEKLFF. Written as DNA, the CDR3 is TGTGCCAGCAGTTTCCCGGGACCTCCCAGCGAAAAACTGTTTTTT. The chain links TRBV28 to TRBJ1-4; D is perhaps TRBD1 (5 bases). Germline CDR1 is MDHEN and CDR2 is SYDVKM. This CDR3 has 15 amino acids. The V gene lost 3 bases and the J gene lost 8 bases, with 16 bases spanning the gap. The full variable domain, rest sourced from reference TRBV28 and TRBJ1-4, is DVKVTQSSRYLVKRTGEKVFLECVQDMDHENMFWYRQDPGLGLRLIYFSYDVKMKEKGDIPEGYSVSREKKERFSLILESASTNQTSMYLCASSFPGPPSEKLFFGSGTQLSVL.

This clonotype came up many times. The chain carries TRBV5-8 and TRBJ2-3; TRBD1 aligns across 9 bases. The length of the CDR3 is 14 residues. CDR1 is SGHTS and CDR2 is YDEGEE in the germline V gene. V shed 0 bases and J 11 bases; nucleotides not matched to a gene: 7. The DNA of the CDR3 is TGTGCCAGCAGCTTGGGGACAGGGGTCATAAGGCAGTATTTT. Its translation: CASSLGTGVIRQYF.

This clonotype was seen ten or more times. J is TRBJ1-5 and V is TRBV12-3 or TRBV12-4; 7 bases align to TRBD1. The CDR3 loop spans 15 amino acids. Losses at the gene ends were 5 bases for V and 5 bases for J; bases not matched to a gene: 9. The CDR3 DNA reads as TGTGCCAGCAGTCCGCGGACAGGACGGGATCAGCCCCAGCATTTT. Translating it yields CASSPRTGRDQPQHF.

The chain links TRBV28 to TRBJ1-2, with 9 bases matching TRBD1. V lost 5 bases and J lost 6; bases outside the gene matches: 4. The CDR3 contains 13 residues. CDR1 is MDHEN and CDR2 is SYDVKM in the germline V gene. The CDR3 protein is CASSLRDRDGYTF. The CDR3 nucleotides are TGTGCCAGCAGTCTCCGGGACAGGGATGGCTACACCTTC.

This chain links TRBV7-9 with TRBJ2-4; 10 positions match TRBD1. CDR3 length: 14 residues. J lost 3 bases, V lost 5 bases, and 1 base had no gene match. The germline V gene has CDR1 SEHNR and CDR2 FQNEAQ (reference sequence). This chain's CDR3 is CASSRTGGKNIQYF. CDR3 coding DNA: TGTGCCAGCAGCCGGACAGGGGGCAAAAACATTCAGTACTTC.

The chain has TRBV12-3 or TRBV12-4 and TRBJ1-1, with D possibly matching TRBD1 (5 bases). There are 14 residues in the CDR3. Trimming shortened V by 3 bases and J by 5 bases, and 13 bases separated the two germline ends. This CDR3 is CASSFWGEGTEAFF. In nucleotides, the CDR3 is TGTGCCAGCAGTTTTTGGGGGGAAGGAACTGAAGCTTTCTTT.

The table lists this clonotype with many counts. The chain uses TRBV4-1 and TRBJ2-5; D remains unclear. The CDR3 runs 15 residues. V shed 4 bases and J shed 1 base, with 13 bases lying between them. Germline CDR1 and CDR2: MGHRA and YSYEKL. Written as DNA, the CDR3 is TGCGCCAGCAGCCCCCGGAGCAGTATCCAAGAGACCCAGTACTTC. Protein product: CASSPRSSIQETQYF.

The table lists this clonotype with many counts. This chain joins TRBV6-2 or TRBV6-3 and TRBJ2-5; TRBD2 matches at 14 bases. Germline V gives CDR1 MNHEY, CDR2 SVGEGT. This CDR3 contains 17 residues. V dropped 2 bases and J dropped 5; count of bases not matched to a gene: 7. DNA of the CDR3: TGTGCCAGCAGTTACGGCGGACTAGCGGGAGGAGGTGAGACCCAGTACTTC. This codes for CASSYGGLAGGGETQYF.

This clonotype was detected only a few times. The chain is built from TRBV30 and TRBJ1-5; 9 bases agree with TRBD1. Unmatched junction bases numbered 0, after V lost 0 bases and J lost 6 bases. CDR1 GTSNPN and CDR2 SVGIG come from the germline V gene (reference sequence). CDR3 size: 13 residues. This CDR3 reads CAWSVQGAQPQHF. In nucleotides, the CDR3 is TGTGCCTGGAGTGTACAGGGGGCTCAGCCCCAGCATTTT.

This chain links TRBV20-1 with TRBJ1-2, with 10 bases matching TRBD1. This CDR3 is 16 amino acids long. Germline V CDR1 and CDR2: DFQATT, SNEGSKA (reference sequence). V shed 5 bases, J shed 4 bases, and the junction held 13 bases outside the gene matches. Written as DNA, the CDR3 is TGCAGTGCTGGGCTGGGACAGGGGATGAGGGCCTATGGCTACACCTTC. This gives the protein CSAGLGQGMRAYGYTF.

This clonotype was counted many times. Sequence at one end of the junction differs from germline and may be a read error. The V call is TRBV7-2, the J call TRBJ2-3, with 9 positions matching TRBD2. Looked up from germline, CDR1 is SGHTA and CDR2 is FQGNSA. This CDR3 region has 14 residues. In DNA, the CDR3 is TGTGCCAGCAGCTCCGCCCCGTTAGCGGGAGTCGAGTGTTTT. Protein sequence: CASSSAPLAGVECF.

V usage is TRBV6-1 and J usage is TRBJ1-1; a possible D gene is TRBD1 (5 bases). Germline lookup yields CDR1 MNHNS and CDR2 SASEGT. The CDR3 loop spans 16 amino acids. V was pared by 1 base and J by 1 base, with 13 bases between. The DNA for the CDR3 is TGTGCCAGCAGTGAAGGGGCAGGGAGGCGGAACACTGAAGCTTTCTTT. It translates to CASSEGAGRRNTEAFF.

There are many counts of this clonotype. CDR3 in amino acids: CASSLSWSRGGQETQYF. As DNA, the CDR3 is TGTGCCAGCAGTTTATCGTGGTCCAGGGGAGGGCAAGAGACCCAGTACTTC. The rearrangement uses TRBV27 and TRBJ2-5; D may be TRBD2 (7 bases). From germline, CDR1 is MNHEY and CDR2 SMNVEV (reference sequence). The CDR3 is made up of 17 amino acids. V gave up 0 bases and J gave up 2 bases, with 16 bases separating them.

This clonotype occurred many times. The chain links TRBV4-1 to TRBJ1-5; no clear D. V was pared by 4 bases and J by 0 bases, with 7 bases between. Germline CDR1 MGHRA, CDR2 YSYEKL. The CDR3 covers 14 residues. CDR3 nucleotide sequence: TGCGCCAGCAGCCGCATTTATAGCAATCAGCCCCAGCATTTT. As protein: CASSRIYSNQPQHF.

This clonotype was picked up a small number of times. The J gene is TRBJ2-3, the V gene TRBV28; 7 bases fit TRBD2. CDR3 length: 17 amino acids. CDR1 MDHEN and CDR2 SYDVKM come from the germline V gene. Unmatched junction bases numbered 8, after V lost 2 bases and J lost 0 bases. CDR3 sequence: CASSLMFRGVSTDTQYF. The CDR3 region has the DNA TGTGCCAGCAGTTTAATGTTCCGGGGGGTTAGCACAGATACGCAGTATTTT.